These T cell receptor beta chains were read from a single sample in a study of CD8+CD57+ T cells in acquired aplastic anemia. TCRdb re-called the reads through MiXCR, storing one row per CDR3 protein. The sample yields over 150,000 distinct CDR3 sequences, roughly 48% seen once. The material sequenced was sorted CD4+, CD8+, or CD8+CD57+ T cells (not recorded which) from PBMCs. These receptors came from a human donor with aplastic anemia. Both conserved end residues are part of each CDR3. The D gene is left open where the match is weak. Clone sizes are given selectively: once, few, many, or a class where the clone is expanded.

CDR3 protein	CDR3 DNA	D gene	V gene	J gene	clone size	CDR3 length
CASSSGLARPDTQYF	TGTGCCAGTAGTTCTGGACTAGCTCGGCCAGATACGCAGTATTTT	TRBD2	TRBV19	TRBJ2-3	NA	15
CSVELASGAYEQYF	TGCAGCGTTGAACTGGCTAGCGGGGCCTACGAGCAGTACTTC	TRBD2	TRBV29-1	TRBJ2-7	NA	14
CASSSWREETQYF	TGTGCCAGTAGTAGTTGGAGGGAAGAGACCCAGTACTTC	NA	TRBV19	TRBJ2-5	few	13
CAAETQYF	TGTGCCGCAGAGACCCAGTACTTC	NA	TRBV24-1	TRBJ2-5	few	8
CASSTRMAVSREQYF	TGTGCCAGCAGTACCCGGATGGCCGTTTCTCGGGAGCAGTACTTC	NA	TRBV6-1	TRBJ2-7	many	15
CASSSGGQVVNEQFF	TGTGCCAGCAGTTCTGGGGGACAAGTGGTCAATGAGCAGTTCTTC	NA	TRBV6-5	TRBJ2-1	NA	15
CASSLSQQEQYF	TGTGCCAGCAGCTTGTCACAGCAAGAGCAGTACTTC	NA	TRBV7-9	TRBJ2-7	many	12
CSVEDGRLFYGYTF	TGCAGCGTTGAAGATGGACGGTTGTTTTATGGCTACACCTTC	NA	TRBV29-1	TRBJ1-2	NA	14
CASRIGTGGRGVTF	TGTGCCAGCAGAATCGGGACAGGCGGACGTGGAGTTACCTTC	TRBD1	TRBV25-1	TRBJ1-2	NA	14
CATSDFLETGGNETQYF	TGTGCCACCAGTGATTTCCTAGAGACAGGGGGGAATGAGACCCAGTACTTC	TRBD1	TRBV24-1	TRBJ2-5	NA	17
CASSYSGTGDQPQHF	TGTGCCAGCAGTTACTCGGGGACAGGGGATCAGCCCCAGCATTTT	TRBD1	TRBV6-5	TRBJ1-5	many	15
CASMRRGQVVSKNIQYF	TGTGCCAGTATGAGAAGGGGACAGGTCGTCAGCAAAAACATTCAGTACTTC	TRBD1	TRBV19	TRBJ2-4	NA	17
CSARDPRGQDTGELFF	TGCAGTGCTAGAGATCCCCGGGGACAGGACACCGGGGAGCTGTTTTTT	TRBD1	TRBV20-1	TRBJ2-2	once	16
CASRTQDPTEAFF	TGTGCCAGCAGGACCCAGGACCCCACTGAAGCTTTCTTT	NA	TRBV5-5	TRBJ1-1	many	13
CASSAGLAAGIEQYF	TGTGCCAGCAGTGCCGGACTAGCGGCTGGCATCGAGCAGTACTTC	TRBD2	TRBV12-3/TRBV12-4	TRBJ2-7	NA	15
CAIGPLLTGELFF	TGTGCCATCGGACCTTTGCTCACCGGGGAGCTGTTTTTT	NA	TRBV10-3	TRBJ2-2	NA	13
CASSPRLTGEGYTF	TGTGCCAGCAGCCCGCGACTGACAGGGGAAGGCTACACCTTC	TRBD1	TRBV14	TRBJ1-2	once	14
CASSAQGRYEQYF	TGTGCCAGCAGCGCTCAAGGGCGCTACGAGCAGTACTTC	NA	TRBV9	TRBJ2-7	NA	13
CASSLRGQPHNEKLFF	TGCGCCAGCAGCTTGAGAGGACAGCCACACAATGAAAAACTGTTTTTT	NA	TRBV5-1	TRBJ1-4	NA	16
CAAERAGGGDTQYF	TGTGCCGCCGAAAGAGCGGGAGGTGGCGATACGCAGTATTTT	TRBD2	TRBV24-1	TRBJ2-3	many	14
CASSLMREAETQYF	TGTGCCAGCAGCTTAATGCGGGAGGCAGAGACCCAGTACTTC	TRBD2	TRBV7-3	TRBJ2-5	many	14
CAISGQGAKLIGYTF	TGTGCCATCAGTGGACAGGGGGCGAAGTTGATCGGCTACACCTTC	TRBD1	TRBV10-3	TRBJ1-2	NA	15
CSARDGAEGRAF	TGCAGTGCTAGAGATGGTGCAGAGGGCAGGGCTTTT	NA	TRBV20-1	TRBJ1-4	many	12
CATTRGIGEQYF	TGTGCCACAACCAGGGGGATAGGAGAGCAGTACTTC	TRBD1	TRBV6-1	TRBJ2-7	many	12
CASSYSRTRSAGNEQFF	TGTGCCAGCAGTTACTCGCGCACCCGTTCTGCCGGCAATGAGCAGTTCTTC	NA	TRBV6-2/TRBV6-3	TRBJ2-1	many	17
CASSMNPYQPQHF	TGTGCCAGCAGTATGAATCCCTATCAGCCCCAGCATTTT	NA	TRBV19	TRBJ1-5	many	13
CAWTEHQNTEAFF	TGTGCCTGGACGGAGCACCAGAACACTGAAGCTTTCTTT	NA	TRBV30	TRBJ1-1	few	13
CASSPSGQGNNEQYF	TGTGCCAGCAGCCCCTCGGGACAGGGAAATAACGAGCAGTACTTC	TRBD1	TRBV7-9	TRBJ2-7	many	15